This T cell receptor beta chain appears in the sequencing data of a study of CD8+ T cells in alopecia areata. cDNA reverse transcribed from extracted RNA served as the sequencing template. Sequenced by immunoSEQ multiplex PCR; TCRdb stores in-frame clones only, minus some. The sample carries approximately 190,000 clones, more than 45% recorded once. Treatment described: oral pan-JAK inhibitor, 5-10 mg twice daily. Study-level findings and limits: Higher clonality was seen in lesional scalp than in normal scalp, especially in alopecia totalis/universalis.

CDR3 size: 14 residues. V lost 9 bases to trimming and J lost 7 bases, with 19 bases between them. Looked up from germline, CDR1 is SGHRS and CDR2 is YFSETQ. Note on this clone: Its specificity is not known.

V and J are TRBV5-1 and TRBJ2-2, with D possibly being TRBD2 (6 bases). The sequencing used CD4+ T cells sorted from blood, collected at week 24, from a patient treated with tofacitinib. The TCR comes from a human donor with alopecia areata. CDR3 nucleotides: TGCGCCACCAAAACAGGCGGGGTCGGCGGGGAGCTGTTTTTT. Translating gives CATKTGGVGGELFF.